Listed below are T cell receptor beta chains from one sample, sequenced in a study of CD8 T cells in ankylosing spondylitis. TCRdb re-derived calls from the 5' RACE reads in MiXCR, one entry per CDR3 protein. This sample yields a few hundred thousand distinct CDR3 sequences, of which 20% to 25% are seen a single time; roughly a sixth belongs to the top ten. The sequencing input was blood, either unsorted or a sorted T cell fraction (not recorded which). Receptor source: a male donor with ankylosing spondylitis. Both conserved end residues are part of each CDR3. A D gene is named only where the DNA matches it firmly. Size values are once, few and many counts, or a class for expanded clones, and some rows have none.

D	J	size	V	DNA	CDR3
TRBD2	TRBJ2-1	few	TRBV4-3	TGCGCCAGCAGCCAGGCCTTTAGGGCTAGCGGGAGAATCAATGAGCAGTTCTTC	CASSQAFRASGRINEQFF
TRBD2	TRBJ2-7	NA	TRBV5-1	TGCGCCAGCAGCCTAAACGGCGGGAGGGATATCTACGAGCAGTACTTC	CASSLNGGRDIYEQYF
TRBD1	TRBJ2-1	NA	TRBV5-1	TGCGCCAGCAGCTCCGGGACAGGGGGTAGTAGCTCCTACAATGAGCAGTTCTTC	CASSSGTGGSSSYNEQFF
NA	TRBJ2-7	many	TRBV2	TGTGCCAGCAGGGACCGGGGCGGGCAGGTGTACGAGCAGTACTTC	CASRDRGGQVYEQYF
NA	TRBJ1-2	few	TRBV7-2	TGTGCCAGCAGCTTAGACTCGGTGGTCTATGGCTACACCTTC	CASSLDSVVYGYTF
TRBD2	TRBJ2-1	few	TRBV7-3	TGTGCCAGCAGCCCTCCGGGACTAGCGTCTAATGAGCAGTTCTTC	CASSPPGLASNEQFF
NA	TRBJ2-2	few	TRBV3-1	TGTGCCAGCAGCCTATCTCGGGTAACCGGGGAGCTGTTTTTT	CASSLSRVTGELFF
TRBD2	TRBJ2-7	few	TRBV7-2	TGTGCCAGCAGCTTAAGCGGGGTGGAAGGCTACGAGCAGTACTTC	CASSLSGVEGYEQYF
TRBD1	TRBJ1-1	NA	TRBV14	TGTGCCAGCAGCCTGACGGGACAGCTGAACACTGAAGCTTTCTTT	CASSLTGQLNTEAFF
TRBD1	TRBJ2-7	NA	TRBV3-1	TGTGCCAGCAGCCGAGGACTACAGGGGGCCTACGAGCAGTACTTC	CASSRGLQGAYEQYF
TRBD2	TRBJ2-3	NA	TRBV3-1	TGTGCCAGCAAACGACTAGCGGGTAACACAGATACGCAGTATTTT	CASKRLAGNTDTQYF
NA	TRBJ1-5	NA	TRBV20-1	TGCAGTGCTAGAGATTACGGTCAGCCCCAGCATTTT	CSARDYGQPQHF
TRBD1	TRBJ2-7	NA	TRBV5-1	TGCGCCAGCAGTTTGGACAGGCGGTACGAGCAGTACTTC	CASSLDRRYEQYF
TRBD1	TRBJ2-3	few	TRBV19	TGTGCCAGTACCGGGACAGGGCGCACAGATACGCAGTATTTT	CASTGTGRTDTQYF
NA	TRBJ2-3	NA	TRBV28	TGTGCCAGCAGTTTTCAGGGATTCACAGATACGCAGTATTTT	CASSFQGFTDTQYF
NA	TRBJ1-1	NA	TRBV28	TGTGCCAGCGGATATACAGGGCAGGCTTTCTTT	CASGYTGQAFF
NA	TRBJ2-7	few	TRBV12-5	TGTGCTAGTGGTTTGGTATCTTCTCTGGACCCCTACGAGCAGTACTTC	CASGLVSSLDPYEQYF
NA	TRBJ1-5	NA	TRBV12-3/TRBV12-4	TGTGCCAGCAGTTTAATCCGAGGGGCAGGGTGGTCTACCGATAGCAATCAGCCCCAGCATTTT	CASSLIRGAGWSTDSNQPQHF
TRBD1	TRBJ1-2	NA	TRBV28	TGTGCCAGCAGAATCCCGGGACAGGGTTATGGCTACACCTTC	CASRIPGQGYGYTF
NA	TRBJ2-3	NA	TRBV20-1	TGCAGTGCCACCTACTTTCAGAGCCCAGATACGCAGTATTTT	CSATYFQSPDTQYF